This T cell receptor (beta chain) was retrieved from a study of blood T cell repertoires in COVID-19. Study information: The United States, Italy and Spain supplied acute and convalescent COVID-19 samples.

Seattle's enrolled individuals joined amid active infection and were then monitored longitudinally. Per the original methods: From reference gene primer amplification, estimates of nucleated cell counts were derived. The data were produced by immunoSEQ multiplex PCR, yet TCRdb's version contains in-frame clones alone and is incomplete. Clone size and the V and J calls come from that table; the DNA yielded D and trimming. Among 200,000 to 300,000 clones listed, roughly 79% were seen once. With 5 bases removed from V and 4 bases from J, the gap between germline ends came to 19 bases. CDR1 MDHEN and CDR2 SYDVKM come from the germline V gene. The CDR3 totals 16 residues.

This rearrangement joins TRBV28 to TRBJ2-3; possibly TRBD1 for D (6 bases). The sequencing sample was made of peripheral blood. This TCR was recovered from an elderly woman with COVID-19, enrolled during active disease. CDR3 bases: TGTGCCAGCAGTATACAGGGCCCGAGGGCGTCAGATACGCAGTATTTT. It encodes CASSIQGPRASDTQYF. Full variable domain (outside the CDR3, taken from reference TRBV28 and TRBJ2-3): DVKVTQSSRYLVKRTGEKVFLECVQDMDHENMFWYRQDPGLGLRLIYFSYDVKMKEKGDIPEGYSVSREKKERFSLILESASTNQTSMYLCASSIQGPRASDTQYFGPGTRLTVL.